A single sample gave rise to the 27 T cell receptor beta chains below, sequenced in a study of Ad26.COV2.S vaccination and SARS-CoV-2 variants. Profiled with immunoSEQ multiplex PCR; TCRdb holds only in-frame clones, not every one. Of roughly 100,000 clones detected, about three quarters appear once; the ten largest clones hold roughly 17%. The sample here was peripheral blood, taken after recovery from COVID-19. The source is a human donor who had recovered from COVID-19.

The V call is TRBV4-3, the J call TRBJ2-7, with D hard to call. Trimming pared 1 base from V and 3 bases from J, leaving 16 bases between. The CDR3 runs to 16 residues. Germline CDR1 and CDR2: LGHNA and YSLEER. CDR3 nucleotide sequence: TGCGCCAGCAGCCAAGGCTGGGTGGGTGAATACTACGAGCAGTACTTC. Its protein product is CASSQGWVGEYYEQYF.

CDR3 nucleotides: TGTGCCAGCAACCGGGACAGATACAATGAGCAGTTCTTC. Its translation: CASNRDRYNEQFF. The rearrangement joins TRBV6-1 to TRBJ2-1, with 7 bases that match TRBD1. The CDR3 runs to 13 residues. With 7 bases clipped from V and 4 bases from J, the junction kept 4 bases outside the gene matches. The germline gives CDR1 MNHNS, CDR2 SASEGT.

This chain uses TRBV30 with TRBJ1-2, with 7 bases that match TRBD1. CDR1 GTSNPN and CDR2 SVGIG come from the germline V gene (reference sequence). The J segment lost 2 bases and the V segment lost 8 bases, leaving 14 bases of the junction unmatched. The CDR3 has 15 residues. In DNA, the CDR3 is TGTGCCCTGGGGCCAGGGGCCAGGGGGAACTATGGCTACACCTTC. It codes for CALGPGARGNYGYTF.

The CDR3: CASSLWVSGDTQYF. The CDR3 bases are TGTGCCAGCAGCTTATGGGTATCCGGAGATACGCAGTATTTT. This rearrangement joins TRBV7-2 to TRBJ2-3; D not resolved. The germline CDR1 and CDR2 sequences are SGHTA and FQGNSA. This CDR3 has 14 amino acids. V lost 2 bases, J lost 5 bases, and 11 bases lay in between. The variable domain in full, with the rest retrieved from reference TRBV7-2 and TRBJ2-3, is GAGVSQSPSNKVTEKGKDVELRCDPISGHTALYWYRQSLGQGLEFLIYFQGNSAPDKSGLPSDRFSAERTGGSVSTLTIQRTQQEDSAVYLCASSLWVSGDTQYFGPGTRLTVL.

This chain uses TRBV28 with TRBJ2-5, with TRBD1 matching 10 bases. The CDR3 extends over 15 amino acids. Germline V gene lookup returns CDR1 MDHEN and CDR2 SYDVKM. J gave up 2 bases and V 3 bases, and 3 bases lay outside the gene matches. The CDR3 protein is CASSFLDRGQETQYF. The CDR3 DNA is TGTGCCAGCAGTTTCCTGGACAGGGGGCAAGAGACCCAGTACTTC.

The chain couples TRBV2 to TRBJ1-5; 8 nucleotides align to TRBD1. Germline V gene data show CDR1 as SNHLY and CDR2 as FYNNEI. Unmatched junction bases numbered 4, after V lost 3 bases and J lost 0 bases. The CDR3 runs 16 residues. The CDR3 bases are TGTGCCAGCAGTGACCCCGGACAGGGTAGCAATCAGCCCCAGCATTTT. Amino acids: CASSDPGQGSNQPQHF.

The chain carries TRBV2 and TRBJ1-5, with D possibly TRBD1 on 5 matching bases. The CDR3 sequence is 14 residues long. Between the trimmed V and J ends, which lost 1 base and 7 bases, there was a span of 11 bases. Germline V gene sequence: CDR1 SNHLY, CDR2 FYNNEI. CDR3 bases: TGTGCCAGCAGTGAAGGGGGCGGGTCCCAGCCCCAGCATTTT. It codes for CASSEGGGSQPQHF.

This chain links TRBV9 with TRBJ2-1; 11 nucleotides line up with TRBD2. The CDR3 spans 16 residues. Germline CDR1 and CDR2: SGDLS and YYNGEE. J gave up 8 bases and V 4 bases, and 11 bases lay outside the gene matches. CDR3 protein: CASSPHLTSGADEQFF. The CDR3 DNA follows: TGTGCCAGCAGCCCCCACCTGACTAGCGGGGCCGATGAGCAGTTCTTC.

The chain is built from TRBV19 and TRBJ2-1; 8 bases are shared with TRBD2. This CDR3 is 17 amino acids long. The germline CDR1 and CDR2 sequences are LNHDA and SQIVND (reference sequence). V dropped 4 bases and J dropped 6; count of bases not matched to a gene: 14. CDR3 amino acids: CASSTASGGAALNEQFF. The CDR3 DNA reads TGTGCCAGTAGTACAGCCTCCGGGGGGGCGGCCCTCAATGAGCAGTTCTTC.

In this sample, this clone turned up a few times. This chain uses TRBV19 with TRBJ2-3; a weak D match, TRBD2 (6 bases). The V gene lost 5 bases and the J gene lost 7 bases, with 13 bases spanning the gap. The CDR3 spans 13 residues. Germline V CDR1 and CDR2: LNHDA, SQIVND (reference sequence). CDR3 region: CASSGDWANTQYF. The CDR3 DNA reads as TGTGCCAGTAGTGGGGACTGGGCAAATACGCAGTATTTT.

This clone occurred a few times. The gene calls are TRBV6-5 and TRBJ1-1; D is possibly TRBD1 (5 bases). Deletions cut 11 bases from V and 5 bases from J, with 18 bases between. CDR1 and CDR2 (germline): MNHEY, SVGAGI. The CDR3 loop spans 13 amino acids. For the CDR3, the DNA is TGTGCCTCAAAAGGGACGAGACCGACTGAAGCTTTCTTT. This gives the protein CASKGTRPTEAFF.

The chain combines TRBV2 with TRBJ1-6, with no clear D. CDR1 SNHLY and CDR2 FYNNEI come from the germline V gene. V lost 6 bases to trimming and J lost 8 bases, with 8 bases between them. This CDR3 contains 12 residues. For the CDR3, the DNA is TGTGCCAGCAGCGTAACCTATTCACCCCTCCACTTT. Translation gives CASSVTYSPLHF.

The table lists this clone with a few counts. The rearrangement joins TRBV30 to TRBJ1-6; TRBD1 matches at 7 bases. The junction had 9 bases not matched to a gene; V was cut back by 0 bases and J by 10 bases. The CDR3 runs 15 residues. Germline CDR1 and CDR2: GTSNPN and SVGIG (reference sequence). In DNA form, the CDR3 reads TGTGCCTGGAGTGTTCGCAACAGGGGCGGGTCACCCCTCCACTTT. Amino acids: CAWSVRNRGGSPLHF.

This chain links TRBV6-5 with TRBJ1-6; D call uncertain. The V gene's germline CDR1 is MNHEY and CDR2 SVGAGI. V dropped 2 bases and J dropped 7 bases, with 6 bases sitting between them. This CDR3 contains 13 residues. The CDR3 DNA reads as TGTGCCAGCAGTTACGGGTCGAATTCACCCCTCCACTTT. Its translation: CASSYGSNSPLHF.

The rearrangement joins TRBV5-1 to TRBJ1-1; 8 bases agree with TRBD1. Germline values: CDR1 SGHRS, CDR2 YFSETQ. CDR3 length equals 15 residues. V was pared by 4 bases and J by 0 bases, with 5 bases of the junction left unmatched. The CDR3 nucleotides are TGCGCCAGCAGCACCGGGACAGGTTTGAACACTGAAGCTTTCTTT. As protein: CASSTGTGLNTEAFF.

The rearrangement joins TRBV9 to TRBJ1-1; 8 bases align to TRBD1. In germline, CDR1 is SGDLS, CDR2 YYNGEE. Trimming took 2 bases from V and 3 from J; bases not matched to a gene: 6. There are 15 residues in the CDR3. This chain's CDR3 is CASSVTGDEDTEAFF. The CDR3 nucleotides are TGTGCCAGCAGCGTGACAGGGGATGAGGACACTGAAGCTTTCTTT.

A few counts support this clone. The chain combines TRBV4-2 with TRBJ1-4; TRBD1 matches 8 bases. CDR3 length equals 17 residues. The V gene end was trimmed by 0 bases and the J gene end by 10 bases; junction bases not matched to a gene: 13. Germline CDR1 reads LGHNA; CDR2 reads YNFKEQ. The CDR3 loop reads CASSQDRADRDRRKLFF. The CDR3 bases are TGTGCCAGCAGCCAAGATCGGGCGGACAGGGATAGGAGAAAACTGTTTTTT.

This clone has a handful of counts. The genes are TRBV2 and TRBJ2-2; D remains ambiguous. CDR1 is SNHLY, CDR2 FYNNEI, per germline. V lost 5 bases to trimming and J lost 6 bases, with 10 bases between them. The length of the CDR3 is 13 residues. This CDR3 reads CASSLRMAGELFF. The CDR3 DNA reads TGTGCCAGCAGTCTTAGGATGGCCGGGGAGCTGTTTTTT.

The V call is TRBV28, the J call TRBJ1-2; tentatively, D is TRBD1 (5 bases). The germline V gene has CDR1 MDHEN and CDR2 SYDVKM. Trimming stripped 2 bases from V and 4 bases from J, with 8 bases between. This CDR3 is 13 amino acids long. The CDR3 DNA sequence: TGTGCCAGCAGTTTAGGGGACCGCTATGGCTACACCTTC. The encoded protein is CASSLGDRYGYTF.

In this sample, this clone turned up a few times. The chain links TRBV19 to TRBJ1-3; D gene uncertain. The germline gives CDR1 LNHDA, CDR2 SQIVND (reference sequence). This CDR3 spans 14 amino acids. Trimming left V 3 bases short and J 4 bases short, with 10 bases between. The CDR3 loop is CASSIGSSGNTIYF. The CDR3 nucleotides are TGTGCCAGTAGTATTGGCAGCTCGGGAAACACCATATATTTT.

V gene TRBV7-7 combines with J gene TRBJ2-5; 7 bases are shared with TRBD2. The J segment lost 4 bases and the V segment lost 5 bases, leaving 10 bases of the junction unmatched. CDR3 length: 15 amino acids. Germline CDR1 reads SSHAT; CDR2 reads FNYEAQ (reference sequence). DNA of the CDR3: TGTGCCAGCAGCCAGGGCGGGGGTACGGGAGAGACCCAGTACTTC. Translation gives CASSQGGGTGETQYF.

As regards this clone: One end of the junction varies from germline; a read error may be responsible. The genes are TRBV15 and TRBJ1-5; 8 bases line up with TRBD1. Germline CDR1 LNHNV, CDR2 YYDKDF (reference sequence). The CDR3 runs to 16 residues. CDR3 protein: CATSRGGQGRNQPQHF. CDR3 DNA: TGTGCCACCAGCAGGGGAGGACAGGGCCGCAATCAGCCGCAGCATTTT.

This chain links TRBV10-3 with TRBJ1-5; 9 nucleotides agree with TRBD1. Trimming removed 1 base from V and 5 bases from J; junction bases left unmatched: 9. Germline values: CDR1 ENHRY, CDR2 SYGVKD. This CDR3 has 17 residues. This chain's CDR3 is CAISEWETGGDDQPQHF. CDR3 sequence (DNA): TGTGCCATCAGTGAGTGGGAAACAGGGGGCGACGATCAGCCCCAGCATTTT.

The chain carries TRBV6-5 and TRBJ2-1; 11 positions agree with TRBD2. The CDR3 is 15 residues long. The V gene end was trimmed by 5 bases and the J gene end by 6 bases; junction bases not matched to a gene: 6. Germline V gene data show CDR1 as MNHEY and CDR2 as SVGAGI. The DNA of the CDR3 is TGTGCCAGCAGTCGAATAGCGGGGGGGAGCAATGAGCAGTTCTTC. This sequence encodes CASSRIAGGSNEQFF.

The V gene is TRBV5-6, the J gene TRBJ2-7, with 9 bases matching TRBD1. Germline V gene sequence: CDR1 SGHDT, CDR2 YYEEEE. The junction had 10 bases not matched to a gene; V was cut back by 4 bases and J by 5 bases. The length of the CDR3 is 15 residues. The CDR3 nucleotides read TGTGCCAGCAGCGGTCTGGACGGGACAGGGAACGAGCAGTACTTC. As protein: CASSGLDGTGNEQYF. The full variable domain, completed using reference TRBV5-6 and TRBJ2-7, is DAGVTQSPTHLIKTRGQQVTLRCSPKSGHDTVSWYQQALGQGPQFIFQYYEEEERQRGNFPDRFSGHQFPNYSSELNVNALLLGDSALYLCASSGLDGTGNEQYFGPGTRLTVT.

The chain employs TRBV5-6 and TRBJ1-6; D perhaps matches TRBD1 (5 bases). Germline V CDR1 and CDR2: SGHDT, YYEEEE. The CDR3 consists of 17 residues. V was trimmed by 0 bases and J by 14 bases, leaving 24 bases between them. The CDR3 DNA reads TGTGCCAGCAGCTTGGTGGGGACCCGGGACGGAGGGTTCTCCCTCCACTTT. Translated: CASSLVGTRDGGFSLHF.

V is TRBV19 and J is TRBJ2-1; 8 bases agree with TRBD1. V gave up 6 bases and J gave up 2 bases; unmatched junction bases: 6. Germline assignment: CDR1 LNHDA and CDR2 SQIVND (reference sequence). This CDR3 has 15 amino acids. The CDR3 reads CASSNTGGAYNEQFF. The CDR3 nucleotides read TGTGCCAGTAGCAATACAGGGGGTGCCTACAATGAGCAGTTCTTC.